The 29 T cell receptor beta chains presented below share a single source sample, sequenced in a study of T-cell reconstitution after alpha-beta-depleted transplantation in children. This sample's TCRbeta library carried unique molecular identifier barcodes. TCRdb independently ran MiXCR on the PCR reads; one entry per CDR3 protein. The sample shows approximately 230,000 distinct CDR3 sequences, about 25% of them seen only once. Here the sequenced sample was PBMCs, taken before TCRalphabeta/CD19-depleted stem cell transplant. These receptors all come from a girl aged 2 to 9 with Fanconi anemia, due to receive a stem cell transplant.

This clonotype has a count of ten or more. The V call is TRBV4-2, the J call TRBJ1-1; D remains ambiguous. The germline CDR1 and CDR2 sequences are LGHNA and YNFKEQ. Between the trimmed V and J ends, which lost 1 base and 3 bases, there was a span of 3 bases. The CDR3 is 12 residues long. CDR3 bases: TGTGCCAGCAGCCAAGTGGACACTGAAGCTTTCTTT. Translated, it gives CASSQVDTEAFF.

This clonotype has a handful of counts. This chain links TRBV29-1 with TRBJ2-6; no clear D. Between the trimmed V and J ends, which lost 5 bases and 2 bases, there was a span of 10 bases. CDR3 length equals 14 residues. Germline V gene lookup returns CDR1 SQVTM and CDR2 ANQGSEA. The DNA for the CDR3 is TGCAGCGTTACCGGAGAGGCTGGGGCCAACGTCCTGACTTTC. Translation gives CSVTGEAGANVLTF.

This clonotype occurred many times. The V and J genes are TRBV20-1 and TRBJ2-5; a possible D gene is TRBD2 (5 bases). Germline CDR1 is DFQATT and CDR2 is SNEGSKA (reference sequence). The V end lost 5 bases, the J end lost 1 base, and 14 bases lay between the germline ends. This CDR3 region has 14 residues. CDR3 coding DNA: TGCAGTGCTCGACTAACAAGCCCCCAAGAGACCCAGTACTTC. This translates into CSARLTSPQETQYF.

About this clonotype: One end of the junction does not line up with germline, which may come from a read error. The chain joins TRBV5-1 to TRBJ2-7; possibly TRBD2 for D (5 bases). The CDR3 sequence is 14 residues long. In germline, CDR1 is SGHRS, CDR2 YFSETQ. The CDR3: CATSGDGRFYEQYF. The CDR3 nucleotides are TGCGCCACCAGCGGCGACGGAAGATTCTACGAGCAGTACTTC.

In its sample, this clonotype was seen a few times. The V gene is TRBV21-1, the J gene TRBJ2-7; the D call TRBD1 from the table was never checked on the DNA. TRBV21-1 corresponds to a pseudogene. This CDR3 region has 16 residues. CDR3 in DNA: TGTGCCAGCAGCAACAACTCAGCGCAGGGATCCTACGAGCAGTACTTC. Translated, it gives CASSNNSAQGSYEQYF.

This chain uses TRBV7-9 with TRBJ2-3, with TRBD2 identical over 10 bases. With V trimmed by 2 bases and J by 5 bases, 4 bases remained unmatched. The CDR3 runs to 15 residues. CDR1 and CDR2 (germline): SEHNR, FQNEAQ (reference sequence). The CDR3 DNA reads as TGTGCCAGCAGCTTAATAGCGGGAGGACGAGATACGCAGTATTTT. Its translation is CASSLIAGGRDTQYF.

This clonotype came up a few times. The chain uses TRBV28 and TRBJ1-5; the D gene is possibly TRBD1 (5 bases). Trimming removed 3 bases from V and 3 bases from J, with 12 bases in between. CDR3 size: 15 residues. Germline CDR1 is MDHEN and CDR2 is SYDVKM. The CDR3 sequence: CASSLPLGVNQPQHF. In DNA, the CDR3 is TGTGCCAGCAGTTTGCCCCTAGGGGTCAATCAGCCCCAGCATTTT.

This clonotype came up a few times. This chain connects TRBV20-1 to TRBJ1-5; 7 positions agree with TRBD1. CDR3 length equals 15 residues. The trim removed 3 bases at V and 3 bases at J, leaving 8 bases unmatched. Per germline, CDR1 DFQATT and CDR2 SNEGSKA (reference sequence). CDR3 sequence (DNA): TGCAGTGCTAGGAGTGCCGACAGGGTCAATCAGCCCCAGCATTTT. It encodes CSARSADRVNQPQHF.

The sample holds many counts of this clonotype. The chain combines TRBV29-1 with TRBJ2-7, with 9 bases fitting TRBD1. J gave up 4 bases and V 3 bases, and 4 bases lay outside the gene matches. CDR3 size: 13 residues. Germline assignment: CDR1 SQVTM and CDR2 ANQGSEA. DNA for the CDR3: TGCAGCGTTGACCCGGGACAGGGTTACGAGCAGTACTTC. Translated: CSVDPGQGYEQYF.

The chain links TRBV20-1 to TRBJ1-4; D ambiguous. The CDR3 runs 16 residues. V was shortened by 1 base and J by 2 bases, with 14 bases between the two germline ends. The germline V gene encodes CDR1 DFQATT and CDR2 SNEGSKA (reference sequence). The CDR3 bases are TGCAGTGCTAGAGTCTGGGAGTCGGCGACTAATGAAAAACTGTTTTTT. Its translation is CSARVWESATNEKLFF.

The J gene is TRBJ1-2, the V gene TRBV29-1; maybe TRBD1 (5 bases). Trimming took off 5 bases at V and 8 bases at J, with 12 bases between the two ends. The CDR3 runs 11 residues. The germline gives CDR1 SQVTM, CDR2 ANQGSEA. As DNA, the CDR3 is TGCAGCGTTCCCTCGGGGGTCGGCTACACCTTC. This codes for CSVPSGVGYTF.

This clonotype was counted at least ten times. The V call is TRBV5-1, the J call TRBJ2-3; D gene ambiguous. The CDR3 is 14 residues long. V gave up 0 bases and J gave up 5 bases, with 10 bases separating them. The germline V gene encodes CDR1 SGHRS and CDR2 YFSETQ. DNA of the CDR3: TGCGCCAGCAGCTTGGAGTGGGCCGGAGATACGCAGTATTTT. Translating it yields CASSLEWAGDTQYF.

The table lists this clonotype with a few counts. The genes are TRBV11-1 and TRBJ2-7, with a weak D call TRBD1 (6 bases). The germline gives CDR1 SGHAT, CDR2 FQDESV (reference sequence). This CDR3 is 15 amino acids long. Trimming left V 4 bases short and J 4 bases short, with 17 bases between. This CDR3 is CASSSGTLFGYEQYF. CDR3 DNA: TGTGCCAGCAGCTCCGGGACACTCTTTGGGTACGAGCAGTACTTC.

The CDR3, as DNA: TGTGCCAGCAGCTTCGGGTATCCGCAGTTCTTC. Translation: CASSFGYPQFF. This sequence joins TRBV7-8 and TRBJ2-1; D is uncertain. The CDR3 runs to 11 residues. The germline V gene has CDR1 SGHVS and CDR2 FQNEAQ. Trimming removed 3 bases from V and 12 bases from J, with 9 bases in between.

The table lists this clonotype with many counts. CDR3 region: CASSLMGGDNEQFF. In DNA form, the CDR3 reads TGTGCCAGCAGCTTGATGGGGGGGGACAATGAGCAGTTCTTC. The J gene is TRBJ2-1, the V gene TRBV5-6; 7 bases are shared with TRBD2. Per germline, CDR1 SGHDT and CDR2 YYEEEE. There are 14 residues in the CDR3. V shed 1 base, J shed 5 bases, and the junction held 3 bases outside the gene matches.

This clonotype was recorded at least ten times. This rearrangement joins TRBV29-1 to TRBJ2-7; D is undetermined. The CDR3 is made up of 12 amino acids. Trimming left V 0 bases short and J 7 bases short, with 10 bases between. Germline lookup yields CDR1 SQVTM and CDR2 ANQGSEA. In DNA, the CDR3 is TGCAGCGTTGAAGATTGGCTCCAGGAGCAGTACTTC. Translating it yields CSVEDWLQEQYF.

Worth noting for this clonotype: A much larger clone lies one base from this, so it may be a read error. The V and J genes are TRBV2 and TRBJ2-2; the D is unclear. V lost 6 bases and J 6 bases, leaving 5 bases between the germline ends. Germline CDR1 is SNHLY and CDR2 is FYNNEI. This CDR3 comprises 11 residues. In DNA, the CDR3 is TGTGCCAGCAGCCCCTCCGGGGAGCTGTTTTTT. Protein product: CASSPSGELFF. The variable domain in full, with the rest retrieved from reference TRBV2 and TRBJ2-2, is EPEVTQTPSHQVTQMGQEVILRCVPISNHLYFYWYRQILGQKVEFLVSFYNNEISEKSEIFDDQFSVERPDGSNFTLKIRSTKLEDSAMYFCASSPSGELFFGEGSRLTVL.

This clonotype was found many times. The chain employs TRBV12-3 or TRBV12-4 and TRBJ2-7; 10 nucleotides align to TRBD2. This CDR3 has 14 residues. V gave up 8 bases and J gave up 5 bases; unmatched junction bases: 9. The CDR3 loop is CASLYSGGRNEQYF. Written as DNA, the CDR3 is TGTGCCAGCCTTTATAGCGGGGGGAGGAACGAGCAGTACTTC.

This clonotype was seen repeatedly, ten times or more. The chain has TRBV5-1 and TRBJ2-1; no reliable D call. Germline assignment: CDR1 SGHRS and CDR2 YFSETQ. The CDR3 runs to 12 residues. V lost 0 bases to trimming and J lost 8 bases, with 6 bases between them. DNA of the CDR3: TGCGCCAGCAGCTTGGCCGGCGATGAGCAGTTCTTC. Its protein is CASSLAGDEQFF.

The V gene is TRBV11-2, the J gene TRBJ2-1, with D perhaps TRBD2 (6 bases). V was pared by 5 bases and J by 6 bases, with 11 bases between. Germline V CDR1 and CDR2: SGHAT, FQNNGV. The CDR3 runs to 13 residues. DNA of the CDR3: TGTGCCAGCAGCACGGGACTTATCAATGAGCAGTTCTTC. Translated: CASSTGLINEQFF.

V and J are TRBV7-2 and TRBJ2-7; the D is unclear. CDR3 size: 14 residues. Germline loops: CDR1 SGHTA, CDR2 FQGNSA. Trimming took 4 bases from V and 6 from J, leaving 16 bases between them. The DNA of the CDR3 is TGTGCCAGCAGCTCCGAGTTAGGGCTAGGCGAGCAGTACTTC. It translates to CASSSELGLGEQYF.

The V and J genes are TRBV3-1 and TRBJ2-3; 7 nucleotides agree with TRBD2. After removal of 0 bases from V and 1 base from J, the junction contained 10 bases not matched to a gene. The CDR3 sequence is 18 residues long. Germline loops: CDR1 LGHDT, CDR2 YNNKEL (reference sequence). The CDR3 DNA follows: TGTGCCAGCAGCCAAGATCCAGGACTAGAGGGAGGCACAGATACGCAGTATTTT. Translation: CASSQDPGLEGGTDTQYF.

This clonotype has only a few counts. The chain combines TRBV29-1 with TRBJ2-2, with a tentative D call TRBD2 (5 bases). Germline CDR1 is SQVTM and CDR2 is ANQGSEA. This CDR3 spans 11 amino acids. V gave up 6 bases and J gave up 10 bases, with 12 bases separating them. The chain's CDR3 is CSVIWGAELFF. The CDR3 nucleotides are TGCAGCGTAATATGGGGAGCGGAGCTGTTTTTT.

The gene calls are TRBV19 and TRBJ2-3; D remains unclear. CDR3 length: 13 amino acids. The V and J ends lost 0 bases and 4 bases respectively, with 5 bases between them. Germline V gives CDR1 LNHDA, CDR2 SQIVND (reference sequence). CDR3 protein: CASSIEGPDTQYF. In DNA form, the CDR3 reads TGTGCCAGTAGTATAGAAGGGCCAGATACGCAGTATTTT.

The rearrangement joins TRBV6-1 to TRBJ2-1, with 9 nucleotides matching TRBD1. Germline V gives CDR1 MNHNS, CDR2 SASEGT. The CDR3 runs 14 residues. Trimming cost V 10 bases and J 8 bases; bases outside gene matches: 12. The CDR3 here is CATIKRTGVYEQFF. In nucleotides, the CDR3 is TGTGCCACCATAAAGAGGACAGGGGTTTATGAGCAGTTCTTC.

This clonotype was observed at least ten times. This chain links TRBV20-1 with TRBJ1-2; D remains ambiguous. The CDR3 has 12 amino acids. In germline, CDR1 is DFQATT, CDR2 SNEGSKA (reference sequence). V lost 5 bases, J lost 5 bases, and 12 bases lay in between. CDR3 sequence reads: CSAARTRYGYTF. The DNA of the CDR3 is TGCAGTGCTGCCCGGACTCGATATGGCTACACCTTC.

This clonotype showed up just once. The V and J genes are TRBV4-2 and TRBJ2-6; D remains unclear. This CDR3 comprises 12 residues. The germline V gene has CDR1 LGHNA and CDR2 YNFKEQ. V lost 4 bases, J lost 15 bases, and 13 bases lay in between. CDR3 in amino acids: CASSPGPICLTF. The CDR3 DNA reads TGTGCCAGCAGCCCCGGGCCCATCTGCCTGACTTTC.

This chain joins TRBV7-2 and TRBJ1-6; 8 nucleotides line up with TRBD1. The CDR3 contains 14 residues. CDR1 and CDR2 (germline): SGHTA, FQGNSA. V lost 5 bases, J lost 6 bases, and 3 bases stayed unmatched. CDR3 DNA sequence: TGTGCCAGCAGCAGGACAGGGCCTAATTCACCCCTCCACTTT. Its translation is CASSRTGPNSPLHF.

The CDR3 reads CASSSSGAVSVLSYEQYF. Here the CDR3 DNA reads TGTGCCAGCAGCTCCTCCGGGGCGGTTTCGGTTCTTTCCTACGAGCAGTACTTC. The J gene is TRBJ2-7, the V gene TRBV11-1, with D perhaps assigned TRBD1 or TRBD2 (5 bases each). V lost 4 bases, J lost 1 base, and 23 bases lay in between. Germline V gives CDR1 SGHAT, CDR2 FQDESV (reference sequence). The CDR3 has 18 residues.